The rows below give T cell receptor beta chains drawn from one sample of a study of cytomegalovirus exposure and HLA in healthy donors. TCRdb's copy holds only in-frame clones and misses some; the assay was immunoSEQ multiplex PCR. The table records roughly 140,000 clones, just under 80% of them present only once. The sample comprised PBMCs. Receptors were obtained from a man younger than 45 in good health and CMV-seronegative. Both conserved end residues are part of each CDR3. D genes are given only for firm matches. Clone sizes are given selectively: once, few, many, or a class where the clone is expanded.

d_call: -
j_call: TRBJ1-1
v_call: TRBV25-1
clone_size: few
cdr3_nt: TGTGCCAGCAGTAAAGGACAGGAAGCTTTCTTT
cdr3_aa: CASSKGQEAFF

d_call: -
j_call: TRBJ2-1
v_call: TRBV5-6
clone_size: -
cdr3_nt: TGTGCCAGCAGCTTGCAGGCAGGGGACAATGAGCAGTTCTTC
cdr3_aa: CASSLQAGDNEQFF

d_call: -
j_call: TRBJ2-7
v_call: TRBV30
clone_size: once
cdr3_nt: TGTGCCTGGAGTGTTTTGAGGGAATCAGGCGAGCAGTACTTC
cdr3_aa: CAWSVLRESGEQYF

d_call: TRBD1
j_call: TRBJ2-7
v_call: TRBV5-1
clone_size: once
cdr3_nt: TGCGCCAGCAGCCCACCGGGACAGACCTACGAGCAGTACTTC
cdr3_aa: CASSPPGQTYEQYF

d_call: -
j_call: TRBJ1-1
v_call: TRBV11-2
clone_size: -
cdr3_nt: TGTGCCAGCAGCTTAGTCCCGGGACACTCGATTTTCTTT
cdr3_aa: CASSLVPGHSIFF

d_call: TRBD1
j_call: TRBJ1-2
v_call: TRBV6-5
clone_size: -
cdr3_nt: TGTGCCAGCAGCCGGGACAGTAACTATGGCTACCCCTTC
cdr3_aa: CASSRDSNYGYPF

d_call: -
j_call: TRBJ2-7
v_call: TRBV14
clone_size: -
cdr3_nt: TGTGCCAGCAGCCCAGTCAGGGTGGGCGAGCAGTACTTC
cdr3_aa: CASSPVRVGEQYF

d_call: TRBD1
j_call: TRBJ1-6
v_call: TRBV10-2
clone_size: once
cdr3_nt: TGCGCCAGCAGTGAGTCGAACAGGGGACGAAGGACCCTCCACTTT
cdr3_aa: CASSESNRGRRTLHF

d_call: -
j_call: TRBJ1-1
v_call: TRBV4-2
clone_size: -
cdr3_nt: TGTGCCAGCAGCCAGTACGAGGGTCCGGGGGGAAACACTGAAGCTTTCTTT
cdr3_aa: CASSQYEGPGGNTEAFF

d_call: TRBD1
j_call: TRBJ1-1
v_call: TRBV6-5
clone_size: -
cdr3_nt: TGTGCCAGCAGTCAACAGGGGGCGTGGACTGAAGCTTTCTTT
cdr3_aa: CASSQQGAWTEAFF

d_call: -
j_call: TRBJ2-1
v_call: TRBV20-1
clone_size: -
cdr3_nt: TGCAGTGCTAGCCCTGGAGGGGAGCAGTTCTTC
cdr3_aa: CSASPGGEQFF

d_call: TRBD1
j_call: TRBJ2-5
v_call: TRBV27
clone_size: -
cdr3_nt: TGTGCCAGCAGTGGGAACAGGGGCGACCAAGAGACCCAGTACTTC
cdr3_aa: CASSGNRGDQETQYF

d_call: TRBD2
j_call: TRBJ2-3
v_call: TRBV6-5
clone_size: -
cdr3_nt: TGTGCCAGCAGTTACTCAGGGACTAGCGGCGCAGATACGCAGTATTTT
cdr3_aa: CASSYSGTSGADTQYF

d_call: -
j_call: TRBJ1-1
v_call: TRBV10-3
clone_size: -
cdr3_nt: TGTGCCACCACGGGGAACACTGAAGCTTTCTTT
cdr3_aa: CATTGNTEAFF

d_call: TRBD2
j_call: TRBJ2-3
v_call: TRBV11-3
clone_size: -
cdr3_nt: TGTGCCAGCAGCCTCTCAGGGACTAGCTACTCAGATACGCAGTATTTT
cdr3_aa: CASSLSGTSYSDTQYF

d_call: -
j_call: TRBJ1-2
v_call: TRBV4-1
clone_size: few
cdr3_nt: TGCGCCAGCAGCCAAGAACGGACAACTAACTATGGCTACACCTTC
cdr3_aa: CASSQERTTNYGYTF

d_call: -
j_call: TRBJ2-7
v_call: TRBV27
clone_size: once
cdr3_nt: TGTGCCAGCAGTTTTCTTGGACCCGGGAACGAGCAGTACTTC
cdr3_aa: CASSFLGPGNEQYF

d_call: TRBD2
j_call: TRBJ2-1
v_call: TRBV9
clone_size: once
cdr3_nt: TGTGCCAGCAGCCCAGGACTAGCGGGAGGAGCTTACAATGAGCAGTTCTTC
cdr3_aa: CASSPGLAGGAYNEQFF

d_call: -
j_call: TRBJ1-5
v_call: TRBV19
clone_size: -
cdr3_nt: TGTGCCAGTAGTATTACTGGGGGGGGGCAGCCCCAGCATTTT
cdr3_aa: CASSITGGGQPQHF

d_call: TRBD1
j_call: TRBJ2-3
v_call: TRBV5-1
clone_size: -
cdr3_nt: TGCGCCAGCAGCTTTGGACAGGGCGAAGATACGCAGTATTTT
cdr3_aa: CASSFGQGEDTQYF

d_call: -
j_call: TRBJ2-5
v_call: TRBV28
clone_size: -
cdr3_nt: TGTGCCAGCAGTTTGGCCAGTCTGGAGACCCAGTACTTC
cdr3_aa: CASSLASLETQYF

d_call: -
j_call: TRBJ2-3
v_call: TRBV28
clone_size: -
cdr3_nt: TGTGCCAGCAGTTTAATAGTTGGTGGTACGCAGTATTTT
cdr3_aa: CASSLIVGGTQYF

d_call: TRBD1
j_call: TRBJ1-5
v_call: TRBV7-9
clone_size: -
cdr3_nt: TGTGCCAGCAGCTCCCCCGGGGACAGTACTAGCAATCAGCCCCAGCATTTT
cdr3_aa: CASSSPGDSTSNQPQHF

d_call: TRBD2
j_call: TRBJ2-7
v_call: TRBV4-1
clone_size: few
cdr3_nt: TGCGCCAGCAGCCTGTCTAGCGGCTACTCCTACGAGCAGTACTTC
cdr3_aa: CASSLSSGYSYEQYF

d_call: TRBD1
j_call: TRBJ2-5
v_call: TRBV6-6
clone_size: -
cdr3_nt: TGTGCCAGCAGAGCAGGGACAGCGAGACAAGAGACCCAGTACTTC
cdr3_aa: CASRAGTARQETQYF

d_call: TRBD1
j_call: TRBJ1-1
v_call: TRBV4-1
clone_size: -
cdr3_nt: TGCGCCAGCAGCCAAGACATCCCTGGGACAGGGGATCCTGAAGCTTTCTTT
cdr3_aa: CASSQDIPGTGDPEAFF

d_call: -
j_call: TRBJ2-5
v_call: TRBV6-5
clone_size: few
cdr3_nt: TGTGCCAGCAGTTACTCCGGCAGGATTAACCAAGAGACCCAGTACTTC
cdr3_aa: CASSYSGRINQETQYF

d_call: TRBD1
j_call: TRBJ1-1
v_call: TRBV4-1
clone_size: -
cdr3_nt: TGCGCCAGCAGCCAGGGGACAGGGGATACTGAAGCTTTCTTT
cdr3_aa: CASSQGTGDTEAFF

d_call: -
j_call: TRBJ2-7
v_call: TRBV27
clone_size: once
cdr3_nt: TGTGCCAGCAAGTTTAGACAGGTGAACAACTACGAGCAGTACTTC
cdr3_aa: CASKFRQVNNYEQYF

d_call: -
j_call: TRBJ2-2
v_call: TRBV14
clone_size: -
cdr3_nt: TGTGCCAGCAGCTTACAGGGCCCGAACACCGGGGAGCTGTTTTTT
cdr3_aa: CASSLQGPNTGELFF

d_call: TRBD2
j_call: TRBJ2-3
v_call: TRBV5-4
clone_size: -
cdr3_nt: TGTGCCAGCAGCGTAGCGGGGGGATGGAGTACGCAGTATTTT
cdr3_aa: CASSVAGGWSTQYF

d_call: -
j_call: TRBJ2-3
v_call: TRBV5-1
clone_size: -
cdr3_nt: TGCGCCAGCAGTTCCGGGACACCGGATACGCAGTATTTT
cdr3_aa: CASSSGTPDTQYF

d_call: TRBD1
j_call: TRBJ1-2
v_call: TRBV28
clone_size: -
cdr3_nt: TGTGCCAGCATGGGACAGCCCTATGGCTACACCTTC
cdr3_aa: CASMGQPYGYTF

d_call: -
j_call: TRBJ2-3
v_call: TRBV4-1
clone_size: -
cdr3_nt: TGCGCCAGCAGCCAGACAGGAATGGTACGCACAGATACGCAGTATTTT
cdr3_aa: CASSQTGMVRTDTQYF

d_call: -
j_call: TRBJ2-3
v_call: TRBV25-1
clone_size: -
cdr3_nt: TGTGCCAGCAGCTTCCTCCAGACAGATACGCAGTATTTT
cdr3_aa: CASSFLQTDTQYF

d_call: -
j_call: TRBJ1-5
v_call: TRBV6-5
clone_size: -
cdr3_nt: TGTGCCAGCAGAGGACAACCCTTTAGCAATCAGCCCCAGCATTTT
cdr3_aa: CASRGQPFSNQPQHF

d_call: -
j_call: TRBJ1-1
v_call: TRBV28
clone_size: -
cdr3_nt: TGTGCCAGCAGTTTACAGCAGGGTATTAGTTGGAGAACTGAAGCTTTCTTT
cdr3_aa: CASSLQQGISWRTEAFF

d_call: -
j_call: TRBJ2-2
v_call: TRBV5-6
clone_size: -
cdr3_nt: TGTGCCAGCAGCTTGGGGCCGAGCGGCGGTGGCGCCGGGGAGCTGTTTTTT
cdr3_aa: CASSLGPSGGGAGELFF

d_call: TRBD2
j_call: TRBJ2-7
v_call: TRBV30
clone_size: -
cdr3_nt: TGTGCCTGGGACTCTAAGGGACTAGCGGGAGGCGAGCAGTACTTC
cdr3_aa: CAWDSKGLAGGEQYF

d_call: -
j_call: TRBJ2-2
v_call: TRBV12-5
clone_size: -
cdr3_nt: TGTGCTAGTGCCCTCCGTGTGGGGCATTTAACCGGGGAGCTGTTTTTT
cdr3_aa: CASALRVGHLTGELFF

d_call: -
j_call: TRBJ1-2
v_call: TRBV29-1
clone_size: -
cdr3_nt: TGCAGCGTTCGCGGTGGGGGCCGTCACTATGGCTACACCTTC
cdr3_aa: CSVRGGGRHYGYTF

d_call: -
j_call: TRBJ2-5
v_call: TRBV7-9
clone_size: few
cdr3_nt: TGTGCCAGCAGCTCCCGGTGGAGGGAAGAGACCCAGTACTTC
cdr3_aa: CASSSRWREETQYF

d_call: -
j_call: TRBJ1-3
v_call: TRBV13
clone_size: -
cdr3_nt: TGTGCCAGCACAAAGAAGAGCTCTGGAAACACCATATATTTT
cdr3_aa: CASTKKSSGNTIYF

d_call: -
j_call: TRBJ2-7
v_call: TRBV27
clone_size: -
cdr3_nt: TGTGCCAGCAGTTCCAACCGAGGACAGTACTACGAGCAGTACTTC
cdr3_aa: CASSSNRGQYYEQYF

d_call: TRBD1
j_call: TRBJ2-5
v_call: TRBV14
clone_size: few
cdr3_nt: TGTGCCAGCAGCCAAGAAAGCCGTTTGACAGGGAAGGAGACCCAGTACTTC
cdr3_aa: CASSQESRLTGKETQYF

d_call: -
j_call: TRBJ1-2
v_call: TRBV5-1
clone_size: -
cdr3_nt: TGCGCCAGCAGCCCATACAGGGATGGCTACACCTTC
cdr3_aa: CASSPYRDGYTF

d_call: -
j_call: TRBJ1-5
v_call: TRBV6-9
clone_size: once
cdr3_nt: TGTGCCGGGTCTCCAGGGGTGGAAAATCAGCCCCAGCATTTT
cdr3_aa: CAGSPGVENQPQHF

d_call: -
j_call: TRBJ1-1
v_call: TRBV5-1
clone_size: few
cdr3_nt: TGCGCCAGCAGCGTGACAGGGAACACTGAAGCTTTCTTT
cdr3_aa: CASSVTGNTEAFF

d_call: TRBD1
j_call: TRBJ1-1
v_call: TRBV4-1
clone_size: few
cdr3_nt: TGCGCCAGCAGCCTAGACAGGGGGCAGACCCGTGGGGGGAACACTGAAGCTTTCTTT
cdr3_aa: CASSLDRGQTRGGNTEAFF

d_call: TRBD1
j_call: TRBJ2-7
v_call: TRBV5-1
clone_size: -
cdr3_nt: TGCGCCAGCAGTTTATGGACAGGGGGGGCCTACGAGCAGTACTTC
cdr3_aa: CASSLWTGGAYEQYF

d_call: -
j_call: TRBJ2-3
v_call: TRBV5-1
clone_size: -
cdr3_nt: TGCGCCAGCAGCTGGGGGCAGGGCGCGGTGAATACGCAGTATTTT
cdr3_aa: CASSWGQGAVNTQYF

d_call: -
j_call: TRBJ1-4
v_call: TRBV7-9
clone_size: few
cdr3_nt: TGTGCCAGCAGCTTAGGCAGACACGGACTCTATGCAACTAATGAAAAACTGTTTTTT
cdr3_aa: CASSLGRHGLYATNEKLFF

d_call: -
j_call: TRBJ1-4
v_call: TRBV5-1
clone_size: few
cdr3_nt: TGCGCCAGCAGCCGGGAGGGCCGGGGGGGTGAAAAACTGTTTTTT
cdr3_aa: CASSREGRGGEKLFF

d_call: -
j_call: TRBJ1-4
v_call: TRBV6-5
clone_size: -
cdr3_nt: TGTGCCAGCAGTTCGCCTGGCAGCGGGCAGGAAAAACTGTTTTTT
cdr3_aa: CASSSPGSGQEKLFF